A single sample is the source of the 2 T cell receptor beta chains below, sequenced in a study of cytomegalovirus exposure and HLA in healthy donors. PCR used 60 Vbeta primers and 13 Jbeta primers. TCRdb's copy holds only in-frame clones and misses some; the assay was immunoSEQ multiplex PCR. Of 100,000 to 150,000 clones listed, 55% to 75% were seen once; the top ten hold about 2.6%. Sequencing was carried out using PBMCs. These receptor sequences come from a human donor in good health.

V usage is TRBV7-9 and J usage is TRBJ1-4, with TRBD1 matching over 7 bases. Germline V gene lookup returns CDR1 SEHNR and CDR2 FQNEAQ (reference sequence). CDR3 length: 12 residues. With V trimmed by 10 bases and J by 3 bases, 2 bases remained unmatched. Here the CDR3 reads CATGQANEKLFF. The CDR3 bases are TGTGCCACCGGACAGGCTAATGAAAAACTGTTTTTT.

The CDR3 protein is CASSSDTAQVRGGYTF. DNA of the CDR3: TGTGCCAGCAGCTCAGACACAGCCCAGGTCCGCGGGGGCTACACCTTC. The J gene is TRBJ1-2, the V gene TRBV5-6; D is unclear. Germline V gene data show CDR1 as SGHDT and CDR2 as YYEEEE. Trimming shortened V by 3 bases and J by 8 bases, and 23 bases separated the two germline ends. This CDR3 comprises 16 residues.